This T cell receptor beta chain was sequenced during a study of blood T cell repertoires in COVID-19. Profiling relied on immunoSEQ multiplex PCR, and the TCRdb table lists in-frame clones only, not all of them. The sample holds approximately 300,000 clones, roughly nine tenths seen once. CDR3 length equals 16 residues. CDR1 and CDR2 (germline): SGDLS, YYNGEE. With 0 bases clipped from V and 5 bases from J, the junction kept 9 bases outside the gene matches. The clonotype was recovered from a woman in her 30s who had recovered from COVID-19. Sequenced sample: PBMCs or T cells enriched from blood (not recorded which). The V call is TRBV9, the J call TRBJ2-3, with TRBD2 identical over 7 bases. CDR3 protein: CASSVAARASGDTQYF. The CDR3 coding sequence is TGTGCCAGCAGCGTAGCTGCGAGGGCTAGCGGAGATACGCAGTATTTT.